The T cell receptor beta chain described here comes from a study of a mutant IDH1 vaccine in newly diagnosed glioma. Overall study: Patients underwent eight vaccinations, which took place in weeks 1, 3, 5, 7, 11, 15, 19 and 23. Patients got radiotherapy, temozolomide, or both beforehand, and most got both. Vaccination started 4-6 weeks after radiotherapy alone, or with temozolomide cycles. Points from the study as a whole: No link was apparently found between pseudoprogression and changes in top peripheral T cell clonotypes.

Note on this clone: What it binds is unknown.

Losses at the gene ends were 3 bases for V and 2 bases for J; bases not matched to a gene: 1. This CDR3 is 13 amino acids long. From germline, CDR1 is MNHEY and CDR2 SMNVEV (reference sequence). This table comes from immunoSEQ multiplex PCR, and its TCRdb copy is limited to in-frame clones, with some not included. Among about 41,000 clones listed, about 79% were seen once. Time point specified: week 23, last vaccination. Doses of 300 ug of mutant IDH1 20-mer peptide were given with topical imiquimod. The TCR sequence derives from a woman aged 40 to 50 with glioma. Some clones in this sample may be carry-over from other donors' samples. This chain connects TRBV27 to TRBJ2-7, with TRBD1 identical over 7 bases. The sample was PBMCs, taken from a glioma patient whose treatment included an IDH1 peptide vaccine. As DNA, the CDR3 is TGTGCCAGCAGTTTCCAGGGGGCCTACGAGCAGTACTTC. Its translation is CASSFQGAYEQYF.